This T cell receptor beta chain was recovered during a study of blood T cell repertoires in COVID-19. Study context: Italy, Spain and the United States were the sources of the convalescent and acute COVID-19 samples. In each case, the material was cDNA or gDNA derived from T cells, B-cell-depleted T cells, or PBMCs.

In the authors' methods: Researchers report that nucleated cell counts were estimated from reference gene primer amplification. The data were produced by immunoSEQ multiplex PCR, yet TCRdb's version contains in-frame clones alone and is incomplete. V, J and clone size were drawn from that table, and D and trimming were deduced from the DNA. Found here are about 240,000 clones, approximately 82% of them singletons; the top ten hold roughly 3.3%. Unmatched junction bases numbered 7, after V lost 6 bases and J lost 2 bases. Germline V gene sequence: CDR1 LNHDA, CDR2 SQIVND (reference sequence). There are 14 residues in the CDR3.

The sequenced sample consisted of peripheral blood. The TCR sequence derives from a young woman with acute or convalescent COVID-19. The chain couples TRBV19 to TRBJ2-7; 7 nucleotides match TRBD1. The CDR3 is CASSKTGTTYEQYF. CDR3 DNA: TGTGCCAGTAGCAAGACAGGGACCACCTACGAGCAGTACTTC.